This T cell receptor beta chain stems from a study of shared clonotypes between healthy human individuals. Each sorted subset replicate got 200 ng genomic DNA, roughly 30,000 genomes. Data came from immunoSEQ multiplex PCR; TCRdb stores just in-frame clones and leaves some out. The data show around 2.1 million clones, with roughly 91% seen just once and around 1.7% held by the top ten. The study, taken as a whole, reports: Larger estimated richness was generally recorded for naive subsets relative to memory subsets.

V lost 2 bases and J lost 3; bases outside the gene matches: 16. This CDR3 has 21 amino acids. From germline, CDR1 is SGHTA and CDR2 FQGTGA. On this clone: The antigen remains undetermined.

CD45RO-negative, CCR7-positively selected cells formed the naive CD8 fraction, excluding terminally differentiated effector memory CD45RA+ cells. Recent acute infections and vaccinations were absent in the healthy HIV-negative adult donors. Adult Caucasians living in Nashville, Tennessee made up all of the donors. This receptor was obtained from a man younger than 35 in good health. Some clones in this sample may be carry-over from other donors' samples. V gene TRBV7-3 combines with J gene TRBJ2-7, with 16 bases aligning to TRBD2. The sequencing sample was made of naive CD8+ T cells from PBMCs. The CDR3 reads CASSLPHPGTSGRADHYEQYF. The CDR3 bases are TGTGCCAGCAGCTTACCTCACCCCGGGACTAGCGGGAGGGCCGATCACTACGAGCAGTACTTC. The full variable domain, with the rest looked up from reference TRBV7-3 and TRBJ2-7, is GAGVSQTPSNKVTEKGKYVELRCDPISGHTALYWYRQSLGQGPEFLIYFQGTGAADDSGLPNDRFFAVRPEGSVSTLKIQRTERGDSAVYLCASSLPHPGTSGRADHYEQYFGPGTRLTVT.